This T cell receptor beta chain was profiled in a study of T-cell reconstitution after alpha-beta-depleted transplantation in children. Construction of the TCRbeta library involved unique molecular identifiers. TCRdb redid the calling of the PCR reads with MiXCR, one entry per CDR3 protein. Among about 270,000 distinct CDR3 sequences listed, 9.9% were seen once. This clonotype was found a few times. There are 12 residues in the CDR3. The germline gives CDR1 SGHTA, CDR2 FQGNSA. With 4 bases removed from V and 6 bases from J, the gap between germline ends came to 10 bases. This TCR was sampled from a human donor who donated a stem cell graft to a child with SCID. The chain has TRBV7-2 and TRBJ2-7; tentatively, D is TRBD1 (7 bases). The sample was PBMCs from the stem cell graft donor, taken from the stem cell graft. The CDR3, as DNA: TGTGCCAGCAGCTCCAGGGGGGTCGAGCAGTACTTC. It codes for CASSSRGVEQYF.